This record looks at one TCR beta chain sequence and its context. The antigen it recognizes is unknown. The record has no base qualities; no much larger clone is one base away. Genomic DNA was extracted from sorted cells for sequencing of the TCRbeta CDR3 region. The immunoSEQ Assay was used for sequencing of TCRbeta CDR3 regions. What TCRdb holds here is the immuneACCESS table cut down to in-frame rearrangements. Part of the clones is not present; checked against another copy, under half of the missing clones reflect an unresolved V gene, and the others are unexplained. The sample has tens of thousands of clones on record, roughly 84% of them singletons. The ten largest make up over 0.25% of the sample. This entry is derived from a study of OX40 agonist ivuxolimab in advanced cancers. General notes on the study: The costimulatory receptor OX40 (CD134) was targeted by ivuxolimab, a fully human IgG2 agonistic monoclonal antibody. Of the approximately 50 dose-escalation patients, hepatocellular carcinoma was present in around 20, melanoma in around 15, renal cell carcinoma in 9 and head and neck cancer in 9. The point of sequencing TCRbeta in the periphery was to test whether ivuxolimab changed TCR sequence diversity and drove clonal T-cell expansion. Intravenous ivuxolimab was administered to patients every 2 weeks at six dose levels: 0.01, 0.1, 0.3, 1.5, 3 and 10 mg/kg. The monotherapy dose-escalation portion (N of about 50 patients) of the phase I ivuxolimab trial is reported in the paper. In the dose-escalation cohort, 70% to 85% of patients were male, and the mean age was around 60 years, with a range of 23 to 79. Prior anti-PD-1, anti-PD-L1 or anti-CTLA-4 therapy was permitted, and 30% to 45% of dose-escalation patients had received checkpoint inhibitors. Partial responses were achieved by three dose-escalation patients, of whom one had hepatocellular carcinoma and two had cutaneous melanoma. General study outcomes and caveats: In partial responders in the 0.1-3.0 mg/kg groups, normalized peripheral clonal expansion was found to be among the lowest, especially among CD8+ T cells. Low levels of normalized T-cell clonal expansion were also seen in some patients who did not respond. On average, CD8+ T cells showed more expanded clones than CD4+ T cells after ivuxolimab. At doses of 0.1 to 3.0 mg/kg, clonal expansion of both CD4+ and CD8+ T cells in blood was seen between baseline and week 6. Which antigens the clonally expanded peripheral T cells were specific for was not determined.

The CDR3 has 11 amino acids, counting the end cysteine and phenylalanine. The read is trimmed to its CDR3 DNA, 33 bases read in frame from base 1. The germline V gene (reference sequence) specifies DFQATT as CDR1 and SNEGSKA as CDR2. Patients with a history of autoimmune disease or receiving systemic immunosuppression were excluded from the trial. Peripheral blood for TCR sequencing was drawn from every dose cohort at baseline, at cycle 4 day 1 and at cycle 7 day 1. The samples were taken from a phase I, first-in-human, multicenter, open-label dose-escalation trial of ivuxolimab. Adults with locally advanced or metastatic head and neck squamous cell, hepatocellular, melanoma or renal cell carcinoma were enrolled in the trial. Before TCR sequencing, CD4+ T cells and CD8+ T cells from peripheral blood were sorted into separate populations.

Sequencing was performed on CD4+ or CD8+ T cells sorted from blood, taken in a trial of the OX40 agonist ivuxolimab. The origin of this receptor is an adult with an advanced solid tumor such as melanoma, head and neck, liver or kidney cancer. The chain employs TRBV20-1 and TRBJ2-1; the D call is possibly TRBD1 or TRBD2, each sharing 5 bases. The CDR3 protein is CGGVEYNEQFF. The base sequence is TGCGGGGGAGTGGAGTACAATGAGCAGTTCTTC.